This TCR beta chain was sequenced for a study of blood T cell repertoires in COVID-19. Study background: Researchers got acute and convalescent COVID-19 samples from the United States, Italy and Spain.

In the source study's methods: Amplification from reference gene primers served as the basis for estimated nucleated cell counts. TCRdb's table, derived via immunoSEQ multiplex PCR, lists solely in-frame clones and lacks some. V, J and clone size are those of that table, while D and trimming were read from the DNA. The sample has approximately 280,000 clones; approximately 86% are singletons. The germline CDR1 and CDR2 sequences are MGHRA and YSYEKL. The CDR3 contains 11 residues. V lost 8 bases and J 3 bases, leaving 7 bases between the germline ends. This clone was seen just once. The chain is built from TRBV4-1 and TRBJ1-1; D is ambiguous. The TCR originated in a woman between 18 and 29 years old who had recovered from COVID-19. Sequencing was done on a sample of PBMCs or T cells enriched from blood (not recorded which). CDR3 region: CASAGDTEAFF. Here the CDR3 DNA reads TGCGCCAGCGCCGGGGACACTGAAGCTTTCTTT.